The present TCR beta chain was sequenced within a study of blood T cell repertoires in COVID-19 (dated by TCRdb to 2020 to 2022). Study-wide context: Samples covering the acute and convalescent phases of COVID-19 were provided by collaborators in the United States, Italy and Spain. The material from the prospective study consisted of cDNA or gDNA derived from T cells, B-cell-depleted T cells, or PBMCs. Subjects who had been exposed to COVID-19, were actively infected with it, or had recovered from it provided the deeply sampled blood TCRbeta repertoires that made up the dataset. The repertoires were made available in a free public database intended to serve as a resource for research on the immune response to SARS-CoV-2. Samples came from the ongoing ImmuneRACE study (first 160 participants) plus 1,254 subjects from 6 global collaborators. A de-identified subject ID, COVID-19 status, age in years and sex were almost always included in the sample metadata. Where available, HLA class I and class II types were taken from metadata supplied by the sample provider and were not determined by assay-based typing. On the study overall, not on this receptor specifically: How much clinical and demographic metadata was included differed by source and by participant, and the metadata was provided uncurated.

The collaborating institutions used their own protocols to collect whole blood in K2EDTA tubes. For TCRbeta analysis, collaborators shipped samples as frozen whole blood, isolated PBMCs, or DNA extracted from either of those sample types. Based on the germline V gene, the CDR1 and CDR2 sequences are KGHSH and LQKENI. Germline trimming: 4 bases from V, 2 bases from J; junction bases outside gene matches: 5. The CDR3 numbers 15 residues from cysteine through phenylalanine. Only the CDR3 DNA is retained, 45 bases long and in frame from the first base. Comment on this clone: The target of this receptor is not known. Base qualities were left out, and no much larger clone turns up one base away.

TCRbeta CDR3 regions were amplified from genomic DNA using the immunoSEQ Assay, a bias-controlled multiplex PCR. In the original analysis: Nucleated cell counts per sample were estimated from amplification of reference gene primers within the assay. Sequence reads were collapsed and filtered to measure the absolute abundance of every unique TCRbeta CDR3 rearrangement. Productive Simpson clonality was computed per sample as the square root of Simpson's diversity index over productive rearrangements. In TCRdb, the immuneACCESS table is reduced to in-frame sequences with V and J assigned. These tables do not hold every clone; where another copy was compared, an unresolved V gene accounts for under half, and the others remain unexplained. V and J calls and clone size come straight from that table; D and trimming were deduced from the DNA. The sample yields around 190,000 clones; 76% were counted once. The ten top clones hold around 7.9% of the sample.

The sequenced material came from peripheral blood. The V and J segments used are TRBV18 and TRBJ1-1; 9 central nucleotides agree with TRBD1. The clonotype was recovered from a woman aged 45 to 65 with active or convalescent COVID-19. The CDR3 corresponds to CASSRDREGNTEAFF. The base sequence is TGTGCCAGCTCACGGGACAGGGAAGGTAACACTGAAGCTTTCTTT.